The 21 T cell receptor beta chains in this list originate from one sample, sequenced in a study of human T cells and chemical hapten exposure (dated by TCRdb to about 2021). According to the study, the label for this sample's time point signals: pre-sensitization, week 0. Sample treatment or condition, as interpreted from the label and publication: therapeutic diphenylcyclopropenone sensitization with weekly scalp DPC. The library was made by RACE. Sequencing instrument: NextSeq 500. TCRdb trimmed public reads at Q25 via fastp, called clones via MiXCR and kept in-frame beta chains. When rows share a CDR3 protein, they turn into one entry using the most common DNA and genes. Here the sample has 50,000 to 70,000 distinct CDR3 sequences; roughly a tenth occur a single time. The ten largest clonotypes hold approximately 9.9% of the sample. The sample in question was whole blood, obtained in connection with sensitization to the hapten diphenylcyclopropenone (DPC). The receptor source for this set is a man aged 35 to 55 with alopecia areata. Some clones in this sample may be carry-over from other donors' samples.

Only a few counts were recorded for this clonotype. The chain has TRBV18 and TRBJ2-1, with D perhaps TRBD1 (5 bases). The CDR3 sequence is 15 residues long. CDR1 is KGHSH, CDR2 LQKENI, per germline. Trimming pared 0 bases from V and 5 bases from J, leaving 11 bases between. DNA of the CDR3: TGTGCCAGCTCACCACCGGGTAAGGGGAACAATGAGCAGTTCTTC. This encodes CASSPPGKGNNEQFF.

The table lists this clonotype with many counts. The V call is TRBV7-2, the J call TRBJ1-3, with D possibly TRBD1 on 5 matching bases. Germline V gives CDR1 SGHTA, CDR2 FQGNSA. CDR3 length: 14 amino acids. This CDR3 reads CAEGEEWSGNTIYF. Here the CDR3 DNA reads TGTGCAGAAGGGGAGGAATGGTCCGGAAACACCATATATTTT.

This clonotype was seen repeatedly, ten times or more. The CDR3 sequence: CASSPPNPGLAGFEQFF. Here the CDR3 DNA reads TGTGCCAGCAGTCCCCCAAACCCGGGACTAGCGGGATTTGAGCAGTTCTTC. This sequence joins TRBV12-3 or TRBV12-4 and TRBJ2-1; 13 bases align to TRBD2. The trim removed 5 bases at V and 9 bases at J, leaving 13 bases unmatched. The CDR3 covers 17 residues.

This clonotype was picked up many times. The chain is built from TRBV10-3 and TRBJ1-2; the match to TRBD1 covers 7 bases. Trimming at V came to 3 bases and at J to 4 bases, leaving 8 bases not matched to a gene. The germline CDR1 and CDR2 sequences are ENHRY and SYGVKD. The CDR3 consists of 15 residues. This chain's CDR3 is CAISEGTGDSYGYTF. Here the CDR3 DNA reads TGTGCCATCAGTGAAGGAACAGGGGATTCCTATGGCTACACCTTC.

The chain has TRBV20-1 and TRBJ1-5; tentative D call: TRBD1 (5 bases). Germline V gives CDR1 DFQATT, CDR2 SNEGSKA (reference sequence). V dropped 0 bases and J dropped 7 bases, with 13 bases sitting between them. The CDR3 loop spans 14 amino acids. As DNA, the CDR3 is TGCAGTGCTAGAGATGGGCAGGGACGACAGCCCCAGCATTTT. Encoded protein: CSARDGQGRQPQHF.

In its sample, this clonotype was seen many times. The chain employs TRBV12-3 or TRBV12-4 and TRBJ1-3, with unresolved D. The CDR3 totals 13 residues. V shed 1 base and J shed 4 bases, with 5 bases lying between them. CDR3 region: CASSLGPGNTIYF. CDR3 nucleotide sequence: TGTGCCAGCAGTTTAGGACCGGGAAACACCATATATTTT.

This clonotype was seen only a few times. This chain connects TRBV20-1 to TRBJ2-3; unclear D gene. The CDR3 runs to 14 residues. CDR1 DFQATT and CDR2 SNEGSKA come from the germline V gene (reference sequence). V gave up 0 bases and J gave up 0 bases, with 7 bases separating them. As DNA, the CDR3 is TGCAGTGCTAGAGATTCCGGGAGCACAGATACGCAGTATTTT. This encodes CSARDSGSTDTQYF.

In its sample, this clonotype was seen once. The genes are TRBV28 and TRBJ2-7; D uncertain. This CDR3 region has 12 residues. Germline assignment: CDR1 MDHEN and CDR2 SYDVKM. V lost 6 bases and J lost 7, with 13 bases in between. CDR3: CASRGSSREQYF. The CDR3 bases are TGTGCCAGCAGAGGATCCAGCCGGGAGCAGTACTTC.

The chain joins TRBV3-1 to TRBJ2-5, with no clear D. This CDR3 region has 14 residues. The V gene lost 0 bases and the J gene lost 2 bases, with 7 bases spanning the gap. Germline assignment: CDR1 LGHDT and CDR2 YNNKEL (reference sequence). The CDR3 coding sequence is TGTGCCAGCAGCCAAGAGGCGAGGCAAGAGACCCAGTACTTC. Translated, it gives CASSQEARQETQYF.

This clonotype was counted ten times or more. CDR3 sequence: CASSKADWQETQYF. In DNA form, the CDR3 reads TGTGCCAGCTCAAAGGCCGACTGGCAAGAGACCCAGTACTTC. The chain recombines TRBV18 with TRBJ2-5, with unresolved D. This CDR3 is built from 14 residues. Germline lookup yields CDR1 KGHSH and CDR2 LQKENI. V gave up 5 bases and J gave up 2 bases, with 12 bases separating them.

V and J are TRBV11-2 and TRBJ2-7; D is perhaps TRBD2 (6 bases). Looked up from germline, CDR1 is SGHAT and CDR2 is FQNNGV. Trimming cost V 1 base and J 6 bases, with 10 bases left between them. The CDR3 spans 13 residues. The chain's CDR3 is CASSLGDLSEQYF. The CDR3 coding sequence is TGTGCCAGCAGCTTAGGGGACTTGAGCGAGCAGTACTTC.

The sample holds many counts of this clonotype. The chain employs TRBV11-2 and TRBJ2-1, with D possibly matching TRBD2 (6 bases). Looked up from germline, CDR1 is SGHAT and CDR2 is FQNNGV. The ends were cut back, 5 bases at V and 8 bases at J, with 10 bases in the middle. This CDR3 is 12 amino acids long. In DNA, the CDR3 is TGTGCCAGCAGCCCGGAGGGGTATGAGCAGTTCTTC. Its protein product is CASSPEGYEQFF.

This clonotype was recorded at least ten times. This rearrangement joins TRBV2 to TRBJ2-1, with D possibly being TRBD1 (6 bases). CDR1 is SNHLY and CDR2 is FYNNEI in the germline V gene. This CDR3 has 14 residues. V was clipped by 7 bases and J by 6 bases, with 16 bases between them. This chain's CDR3 is CASTYPDSRNEQFF. CDR3 DNA sequence: TGTGCCAGCACCTACCCGGACAGCCGCAATGAGCAGTTCTTC.

This clonotype was counted at least ten times. The chain joins TRBV7-2 to TRBJ2-1, with 10 bases matching TRBD2. From germline, CDR1 is SGHTA and CDR2 FQGNSA. The CDR3 spans 16 residues. Germline trimming cut 4 bases from V and 4 bases from J; bases unmatched to any gene: 7. CDR3 amino acids: CASSSRQGLAYNEQFF. CDR3 nucleotide sequence: TGTGCCAGCAGCTCAAGACAGGGACTAGCGTACAATGAGCAGTTCTTC.

This clonotype was seen ten or more times. The chain uses TRBV9 and TRBJ2-4, with D hard to call. The CDR3 is 13 residues long. From germline, CDR1 is SGDLS and CDR2 YYNGEE. Trimming took 3 bases from V and 7 from J, leaving 11 bases between them. The CDR3 is CASSGALENIQYF. The CDR3, as DNA: TGTGCCAGCAGCGGGGCCCTGGAGAACATTCAGTACTTC.

This clonotype showed up many times. J is TRBJ2-2 and V is TRBV11-2, with unresolved D. The CDR3 has 13 residues. Trimming took 7 bases from V and 5 from J, leaving 11 bases between them. Germline V gene sequence: CDR1 SGHAT, CDR2 FQNNGV. In DNA, the CDR3 is TGTGCCAGCACCTTTACGCGGACCGGGGAGCTGTTTTTT. Amino acids: CASTFTRTGELFF.

In this sample, this clonotype turned up many times. The genes are TRBV10-3 and TRBJ2-7, with 8 nucleotides matching TRBD1. The CDR3 consists of 14 residues. Trimming removed 2 bases from V and 3 bases from J; junction bases left unmatched: 3. CDR1 and CDR2 from the germline V gene are ENHRY and SYGVKD. CDR3 residues: CAISERGTGYEQYF. CDR3 in DNA: TGTGCCATCAGTGAGCGCGGGACAGGCTACGAGCAGTACTTC.

This clonotype was counted many times. This chain's CDR3 is CASSSSGQGLEQYF. The DNA of the CDR3 is TGTGCCAGCAGTTCCTCGGGACAGGGGCTGGAGCAGTACTTC. The chain employs TRBV6-5 and TRBJ2-7; 10 nucleotides line up with TRBD1. Germline V gene lookup returns CDR1 MNHEY and CDR2 SVGAGI. With V trimmed by 4 bases and J by 7 bases, 7 bases remained unmatched. CDR3 length: 14 residues.

V gene TRBV28 combines with J gene TRBJ2-1, with 7 bases that match TRBD2. Germline V lookup: CDR1 MDHEN, CDR2 SYDVKM. With V trimmed by 5 bases and J by 8 bases, 12 bases remained unmatched. CDR3 length equals 15 residues. In DNA, the CDR3 is TGTGCCAGCAGTCCCTCACTGGCGGGAGTTCATGAGCAGTTCTTC. Translation gives CASSPSLAGVHEQFF.

There are many counts of this clonotype. The chain uses TRBV20-1 and TRBJ1-2, with D perhaps matching TRBD1 (5 bases). The CDR3 runs 10 residues. V was clipped by 6 bases and J by 5 bases, with 7 bases between them. Germline CDR1 DFQATT, CDR2 SNEGSKA (reference sequence). Here the CDR3 reads CSAGTYGYTF. CDR3 sequence (DNA): TGCAGTGCCGGGACGTATGGCTACACCTTC.

In this sample, this clonotype turned up many times. This sequence joins TRBV7-9 and TRBJ1-4; D call uncertain. The germline V and J ends were trimmed by 3 bases and 2 bases, with 13 bases remaining between them. The germline gives CDR1 SEHNR, CDR2 FQNEAQ (reference sequence). The CDR3 consists of 16 residues. CDR3 nucleotides: TGTGCCAGCAGCTTGGGGATCAGTATTACTAATGAAAAACTGTTTTTT. Protein sequence: CASSLGISITNEKLFF.